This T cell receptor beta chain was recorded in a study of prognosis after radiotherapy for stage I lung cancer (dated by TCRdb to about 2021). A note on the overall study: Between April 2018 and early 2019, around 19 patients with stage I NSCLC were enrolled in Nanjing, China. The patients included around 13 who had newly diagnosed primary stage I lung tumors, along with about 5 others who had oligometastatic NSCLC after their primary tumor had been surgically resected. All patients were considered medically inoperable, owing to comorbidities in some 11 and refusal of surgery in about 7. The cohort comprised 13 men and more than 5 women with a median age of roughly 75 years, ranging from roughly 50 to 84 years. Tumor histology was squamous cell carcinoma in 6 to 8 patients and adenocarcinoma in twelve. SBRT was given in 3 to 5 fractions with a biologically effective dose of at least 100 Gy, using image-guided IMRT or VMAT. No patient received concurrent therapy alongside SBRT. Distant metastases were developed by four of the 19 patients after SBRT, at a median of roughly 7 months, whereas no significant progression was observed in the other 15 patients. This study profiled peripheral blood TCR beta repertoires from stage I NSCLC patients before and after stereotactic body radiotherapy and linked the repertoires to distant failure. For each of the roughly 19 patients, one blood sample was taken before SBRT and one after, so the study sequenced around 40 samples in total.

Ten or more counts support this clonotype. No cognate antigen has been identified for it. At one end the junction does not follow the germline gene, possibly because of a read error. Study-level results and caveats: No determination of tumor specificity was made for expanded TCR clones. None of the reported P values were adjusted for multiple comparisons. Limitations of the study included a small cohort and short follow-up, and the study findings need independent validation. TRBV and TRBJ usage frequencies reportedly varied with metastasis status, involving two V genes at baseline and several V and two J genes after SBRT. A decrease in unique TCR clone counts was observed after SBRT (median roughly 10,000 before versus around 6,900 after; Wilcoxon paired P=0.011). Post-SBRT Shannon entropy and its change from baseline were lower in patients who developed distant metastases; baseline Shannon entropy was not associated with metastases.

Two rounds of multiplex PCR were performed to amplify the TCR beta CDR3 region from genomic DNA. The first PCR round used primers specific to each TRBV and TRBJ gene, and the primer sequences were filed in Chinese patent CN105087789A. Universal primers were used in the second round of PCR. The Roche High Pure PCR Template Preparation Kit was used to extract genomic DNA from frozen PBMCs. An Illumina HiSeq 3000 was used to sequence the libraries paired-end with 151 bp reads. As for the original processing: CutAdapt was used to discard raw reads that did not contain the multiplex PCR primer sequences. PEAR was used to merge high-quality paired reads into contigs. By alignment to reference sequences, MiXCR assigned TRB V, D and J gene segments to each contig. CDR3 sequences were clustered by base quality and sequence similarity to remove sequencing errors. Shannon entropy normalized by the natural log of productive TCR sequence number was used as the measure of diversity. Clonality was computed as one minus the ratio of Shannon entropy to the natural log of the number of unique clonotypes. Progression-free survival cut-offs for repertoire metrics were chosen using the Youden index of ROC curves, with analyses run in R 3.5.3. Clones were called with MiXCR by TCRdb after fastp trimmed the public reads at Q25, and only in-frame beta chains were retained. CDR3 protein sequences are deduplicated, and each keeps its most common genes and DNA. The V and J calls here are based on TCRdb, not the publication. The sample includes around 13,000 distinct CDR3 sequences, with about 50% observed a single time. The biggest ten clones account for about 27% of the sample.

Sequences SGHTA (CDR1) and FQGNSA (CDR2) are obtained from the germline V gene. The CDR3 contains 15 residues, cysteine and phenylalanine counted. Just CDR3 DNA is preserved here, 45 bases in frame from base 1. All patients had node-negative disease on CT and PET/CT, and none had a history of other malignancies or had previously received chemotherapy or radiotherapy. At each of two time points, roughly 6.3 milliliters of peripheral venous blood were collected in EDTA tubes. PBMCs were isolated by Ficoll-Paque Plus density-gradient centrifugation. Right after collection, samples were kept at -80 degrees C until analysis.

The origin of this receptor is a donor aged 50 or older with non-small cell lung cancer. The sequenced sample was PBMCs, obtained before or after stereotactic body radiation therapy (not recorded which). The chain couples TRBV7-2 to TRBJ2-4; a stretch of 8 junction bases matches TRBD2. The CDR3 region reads CASSLAGGLESIQYF. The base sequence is TGTGCCAGCAGCCTAGCGGGTGGACTCGAGAGCATTCAGTACTTC.